Listed here are 13 T cell receptor beta chains from one sample, sequenced in a study of shared clonotypes between healthy human individuals (dated by TCRdb to about 2020). Receptors were amplified or captured by the immunoSEQ multiplex PCR assay. Imported from immuneACCESS, the table was reduced by TCRdb to in-frame sequences with V and J called. These copies leave out some clones; in studies compared against another copy, an unresolved V gene accounts for under half, and the cause of the remainder is not known. Within this sample are 2 million to 2.5 million clones, with more than 80% of them counted one time only. About 0.41% of the sample comes from the top ten. The sample consisted of naive CD4+ T cells from PBMCs. The sample's cell subset or site label, in plain terms: CD45RA+ positively selected. Receptor source: a man aged 18 to 29 in good health. Some clones in this sample may be carry-over from other donors' samples.

This rearrangement joins TRBV19 to TRBJ2-2; 7 bases are a match to TRBD1. The CDR3 runs 16 residues. The junction had 11 bases not matched to a gene; V was cut back by 7 bases and J by 3 bases. Germline V gene sequence: CDR1 LNHDA, CDR2 SQIVND (reference sequence). CDR3 bases: TGTGCCAGTACCTCAGGGGCAGGGGGTGACACCGGGGAGCTGTTTTTT. Its protein is CASTSGAGGDTGELFF.

This clone was observed once. CDR3 residues: CATSGSSQETQYF. The CDR3 bases are TGCGCCACCTCGGGATCCTCCCAAGAGACCCAGTACTTC. The chain uses TRBV5-1 and TRBJ2-5; TRBD2 might be the D (5 bases). Between the trimmed V and J ends, which lost 9 bases and 1 base, there was a span of 13 bases. Germline V gene lookup returns CDR1 SGHRS and CDR2 YFSETQ. The CDR3 has 13 amino acids.

This clone came up once. The same CDR3 can be traced to other DNA sequences in this sample. This rearrangement joins TRBV9 to TRBJ1-3; D gene unclear. Trimming left V 3 bases short and J 0 bases short, with 10 bases between. CDR1 and CDR2 (germline): SGDLS, YYNGEE. The CDR3 is 15 amino acids. The CDR3 spells CASSAVPLSGNTIYF. CDR3 DNA sequence: TGTGCCAGCAGCGCTGTGCCGCTCTCTGGAAACACCATATATTTT.

The chain employs TRBV6-6 and TRBJ2-1, with D unresolved. CDR3 size: 13 residues. The V gene lost 4 bases and the J gene lost 6 bases, with 10 bases spanning the gap. CDR1 MNHNY and CDR2 SVGAGI come from the germline V gene (reference sequence). CDR3 nucleotide sequence: TGTGCCAGCAGTTCTCAAGGCCCCAATGAGCAGTTCTTC. Translation: CASSSQGPNEQFF.

This clone was seen a single time. V gene TRBV5-1 combines with J gene TRBJ1-1; D ambiguous. Looked up from germline, CDR1 is SGHRS and CDR2 is YFSETQ. The CDR3 length is 15 residues. V was shortened by 1 base and J by 1 base, with 11 bases between the two germline ends. The CDR3 protein is CASSLRRSANTEAFF. The CDR3 bases are TGCGCCAGCAGCTTGAGGAGGTCCGCGAACACTGAAGCTTTCTTT.

The chain carries TRBV7-9 and TRBJ2-7; D is perhaps TRBD2 (5 bases). The CDR3 runs to 15 residues. Germline CDR1 is SEHNR and CDR2 is FQNEAQ (reference sequence). Deletions cut 5 bases from V and 4 bases from J, with 18 bases between. The CDR3 here is CASSQIRNGGYEQYF. The CDR3 nucleotides are TGTGCCAGCAGCCAGATAAGGAACGGAGGATACGAGCAGTACTTC.

The rearrangement uses TRBV7-2 and TRBJ1-2; no reliable D call. The CDR3 contains 14 residues. Germline V gene sequence: CDR1 SGHTA, CDR2 FQGNSA. V was trimmed by 3 bases and J by 7 bases, leaving 15 bases between them. The CDR3 here is CASSFPNWGTGYTF. CDR3 in DNA: TGTGCCAGCAGCTTCCCTAATTGGGGAACTGGCTACACCTTC.

The V and J genes are TRBV5-1 and TRBJ2-2; D gene uncertain. Germline CDR1 SGHRS, CDR2 YFSETQ. The CDR3 extends over 14 amino acids. The V gene lost 0 bases and the J gene lost 3 bases, with 6 bases spanning the gap. CDR3 sequence: CASSLDRYTGELFF. CDR3 in DNA: TGCGCCAGCAGCTTGGATCGCTACACCGGGGAGCTGTTTTTT. Supplemented by reference TRBV5-1 and TRBJ2-2, the full variable domain reads KAGVTQTPRYLIKTRGQQVTLSCSPISGHRSVSWYQQTPGQGLQFLFEYFSETQRNKGNFPGRFSGRQFSNSRSEMNVSTLELGDSALYLCASSLDRYTGELFFGEGSRLTVL.

This chain joins TRBV6-1 and TRBJ1-2; 7 bases map to TRBD1. CDR3 size: 14 residues. Trimming at V came to 8 bases and at J to 4 bases, leaving 10 bases not matched to a gene. The V gene's germline CDR1 is MNHNS and CDR2 SASEGT. The CDR3 coding sequence is TGTGCCAGCGAGACAGGGTCGGCGTTCTATGGCTACACCTTC. Encoded protein: CASETGSAFYGYTF.

The genes are TRBV9 and TRBJ2-5; no firm D call. V dropped 0 bases and J dropped 5 bases, with 11 bases sitting between them. The length of the CDR3 is 14 residues. Germline CDR1 reads SGDLS; CDR2 reads YYNGEE. The DNA of the CDR3 is TGTGCCAGCAGCGTAGAGGTAGTAGCCGAGACCCAGTACTTC. Encoded protein: CASSVEVVAETQYF.

Written as DNA, the CDR3 is TGTGCCAGCAGCCCCGCCTGGGTTTACAATGAGCAGTTCTTC. Its translation: CASSPAWVYNEQFF. V is TRBV5-4 and J is TRBJ2-1, with D unresolved. Trimming took 4 bases from V and 4 from J, leaving 12 bases between them. Germline assignment: CDR1 SGHNT and CDR2 YYREEE (reference sequence). The CDR3 is made up of 14 amino acids.

J is TRBJ1-1 and V is TRBV7-2; D call uncertain. Germline values: CDR1 SGHTA, CDR2 FQGNSA. This CDR3 has 14 amino acids. V gave up 4 bases and J gave up 4 bases, with 13 bases separating them. Written as DNA, the CDR3 is TGTGCCAGCAGCTCCCCCGGGTTCGGCACTGAAGCTTTCTTT. This codes for CASSSPGFGTEAFF.

This rearrangement joins TRBV28 to TRBJ2-1; perhaps TRBD1 as D (5 bases). CDR1 is MDHEN and CDR2 is SYDVKM in the germline V gene. Trimming took off 2 bases at V and 2 bases at J, with 10 bases between the two ends. There are 15 residues in the CDR3. The CDR3 nucleotides are TGTGCCAGCAGTTTAGTGCCAGGGACCTACAATGAGCAGTTCTTC. This encodes CASSLVPGTYNEQFF.